These 15 T cell receptor beta chains share one sample of origin, sequenced in a study of low-dose radiotherapy and immunotherapy resistance in tumors. cDNA synthesis used a TRAV/TRBV-specific primer set for both chains. With a constant-region primer and a V-primer adapter, TCRs were subjected to 20 PCR cycles of amplification. TCRdb recomputed calls from the reads with MiXCR, one row per CDR3 protein. Among over 14,000 distinct CDR3 sequences listed, roughly 52% were seen once. The receptors shown here come from a human donor with advanced metastatic prostate, ovarian, gallbladder or colorectal cancer (not recorded which). This table probably holds off-target reads from a library built for another chain.

This clonotype was found a few times. The gene calls are TRBV29-1 and TRBJ2-1, with TRBD1 as a possible D gene (6 bases). The V gene lost 5 bases and the J gene lost 8 bases, with 10 bases spanning the gap. Germline V CDR1 and CDR2: SQVTM, ANQGSEA. The CDR3 is 11 amino acids. The CDR3 region has the DNA TGCAGCGTTCCTACAGGGTATGAGCAGTTCTTC. Its translation: CSVPTGYEQFF.

The chain combines TRBV5-1 with TRBJ2-1; 10 bases are a match to TRBD2. Germline CDR1 and CDR2: SGHRS and YFSETQ. CDR3 length: 17 amino acids. The trim removed 1 base at V and 8 bases at J, leaving 12 bases unmatched. The CDR3 is CASSLSPSGSVRDEQFF. In DNA, the CDR3 is TGCGCCAGCAGCTTGTCGCCTAGCGGGAGTGTGCGGGATGAGCAGTTCTTC.

This clonotype was counted between two and nine times. The chain combines TRBV12-3 or TRBV12-4 with TRBJ1-6, with 12 bases identical to TRBD1. V was pared by 6 bases and J by 7 bases, with 7 bases of the junction left unmatched. CDR3 length: 16 amino acids. CDR3 sequence (DNA): TGTGCCAGCAGCCGGGGACAGGGGGCCTCCAATTCACCCCTCCACTTT. This encodes CASSRGQGASNSPLHF.

This rearrangement joins TRBV28 to TRBJ2-3; D ambiguous. This CDR3 is 15 amino acids long. V lost 2 bases and J 0 bases, leaving 9 bases between the germline ends. The germline V gene encodes CDR1 MDHEN and CDR2 SYDVKM. The CDR3 bases are TGTGCCAGCAGTTTAAGTCAACCAAGCACAGATACGCAGTATTTT. Residues: CASSLSQPSTDTQYF.

The chain uses TRBV2 and TRBJ2-7, with D uncertain. The length of the CDR3 is 14 residues. V lost 0 bases and J 4 bases, leaving 10 bases between the germline ends. Germline V gene lookup returns CDR1 SNHLY and CDR2 FYNNEI. CDR3 nucleotides: TGTGCCAGCAGTGAAGCGAAGGGAAGATACGAGCAGTACTTC. Protein: CASSEAKGRYEQYF.

The chain uses TRBV6-1 and TRBJ2-1, with 8 nucleotides matching TRBD2. Germline CDR1 MNHNS, CDR2 SASEGT. This CDR3 region has 15 residues. V was pared by 4 bases and J by 6 bases, with 8 bases of the junction left unmatched. CDR3 protein: CASSGRGDMVNEQFF. Here the CDR3 DNA reads TGTGCCAGCAGTGGGCGGGGGGATATGGTCAATGAGCAGTTCTTC.

The chain employs TRBV2 and TRBJ2-1, with 9 nucleotides matching TRBD2. The CDR3 runs to 18 residues. Trimming took 5 bases from V and 1 from J; bases not matched to a gene: 12. The germline CDR1 and CDR2 sequences are SNHLY and FYNNEI. In nucleotides, the CDR3 is TGTGCCAGCAGTTCTACTCGCGGGGGGGGAAAATCCTACAATGAGCAGTTCTTC. This gives the protein CASSSTRGGGKSYNEQFF.

This clonotype turned up a few times. The rearrangement joins TRBV12-3 or TRBV12-4 to TRBJ2-3; 8 nucleotides line up with TRBD2. The CDR3 sequence is 14 residues long. Germline trimming cut 5 bases from V and 4 bases from J; bases unmatched to any gene: 5. CDR3 residues: CASSPVAGSDTQYF. The CDR3 DNA follows: TGTGCCAGCAGTCCCGTAGCGGGATCAGATACGCAGTATTTT.

V is TRBV19 and J is TRBJ1-2; no clear D. The CDR3 length is 15 residues. Germline V lookup: CDR1 LNHDA, CDR2 SQIVND (reference sequence). The germline V and J ends were trimmed by 7 bases and 2 bases, with 17 bases remaining between them. The CDR3 sequence: CASNLRTGTNYGYTF. CDR3 in DNA: TGTGCCAGTAACCTCCGGACGGGAACAAACTATGGCTACACCTTC.

The gene calls are TRBV29-1 and TRBJ1-2; D unresolved. The germline gives CDR1 SQVTM, CDR2 ANQGSEA. Trimming stripped 7 bases from V and 5 bases from J, with 11 bases between. The CDR3 runs 11 residues. The CDR3 protein is CSALVGYGYTF. Written as DNA, the CDR3 is TGCAGCGCCCTAGTGGGGTATGGCTACACCTTC.

The genes are TRBV10-3 and TRBJ1-1; a possible D gene is TRBD1 (5 bases). This CDR3 comprises 15 residues. V was clipped by 2 bases and J by 1 base, with 11 bases between them. The germline CDR1 and CDR2 sequences are ENHRY and SYGVKD. The CDR3 loop reads CAISERDSENTEAFF. The CDR3 DNA is TGTGCCATCAGTGAGCGAGACAGTGAGAACACTGAAGCTTTCTTT.

The V gene is TRBV5-1, the J gene TRBJ1-3; D is unresolved. Trimming stripped 0 bases from V and 3 bases from J, with 13 bases between. The CDR3 runs 16 residues. Germline V CDR1 and CDR2: SGHRS, YFSETQ. The CDR3 sequence is CASSLAGMTGGNTIYF. The CDR3 nucleotides read TGCGCCAGCAGCTTGGCCGGGATGACCGGTGGAAACACCATATATTTT.

This chain joins TRBV28 and TRBJ2-5; 7 bases fit TRBD1. The CDR3 totals 12 residues. With 9 bases clipped from V and 7 bases from J, the junction kept 8 bases outside the gene matches. The germline gives CDR1 MDHEN, CDR2 SYDVKM. CDR3 region: CASQAAGGTQYF. The CDR3 region has the DNA TGTGCCAGTCAGGCGGCAGGGGGGACCCAGTACTTC.

The rearrangement joins TRBV19 to TRBJ2-7; TRBD1 is a possible D gene (5 bases). Germline V gene sequence: CDR1 LNHDA, CDR2 SQIVND (reference sequence). The CDR3 runs 14 residues. The V end lost 2 bases, the J end lost 2 bases, and 10 bases lay between the germline ends. Written as DNA, the CDR3 is TGTGCCAGTAGTATATGGGCAGGGACCTACGAGCAGTACTTC. Translating it yields CASSIWAGTYEQYF.

This chain connects TRBV19 to TRBJ2-7; the D gene is possibly TRBD1 (6 bases). CDR1 is LNHDA and CDR2 is SQIVND in the germline V gene (reference sequence). V lost 4 bases to trimming and J lost 2 bases, with 12 bases between them. The CDR3 runs to 14 residues. CDR3 in amino acids: CASSTLGGPYEQYF. CDR3 in DNA: TGTGCCAGTAGTACATTAGGGGGACCCTACGAGCAGTACTTC.